The clone carrying this T cell receptor beta chain has a count of ten or more. The TCR beta library used iRepertoire HTBI primers with Arm-PCR amplification of CDR3. TCRdb used MiXCR to reprocess the multiplex PCR reads, holding one entry per CDR3 protein. The data contain roughly 560,000 distinct CDR3 sequences, more than 10% of them seen just once; the ten biggest clones take up 8% to 10%. The sample comes from a study of regulatory T cells in long-lasting Graves disease. The time point was: newly diagnosed GD, antithyroid drugs for less than 3 months. PBMC-extracted RNA yielded the TCR library. The sample was also reused in another study, on T cells in Graves' hyperthyroidism and ophthalmopathy. That report adds: Patients were aged 18 to 65, had disease duration under 2 months, and had newly diagnosed hyperthyroidism.

The sequence came from a woman under 40 with Graves disease. The sequencing here drew on peripheral blood mononuclear cells (PBMCs), taken at new diagnosis, from a patient treated with antithyroid drugs.

CDR3 in DNA: TGTGCCAGCATGGCCAGGGTACCCTATGGCTACACCTTC. Its protein is CASMARVPYGYTF. V usage is TRBV28 and J usage is TRBJ1-2; D possibly corresponds to TRBD1 (5 bases). The CDR3 contains 13 residues. CDR1 is MDHEN, CDR2 SYDVKM, per germline. The V and J ends lost 7 bases and 4 bases respectively, with 13 bases between them.